One sample yielded the 19 T cell receptor beta chains listed below, sequenced in a study of CD8 T cells in Susac syndrome. It was with random hexamers that roughly 0.45 to 1 ug RNA was reverse transcribed. TCRdb recomputed calls from the immunoSEQ multiplex PCR reads with MiXCR, one row per CDR3 protein. The data hold some 77,000 distinct CDR3 sequences, with 93% observed a single time. Sequencing used CD4+ T cells from PBMCs. These receptor sequences come from a human donor with Susac syndrome.

This clonotype was counted once. V usage is TRBV5-6 and J usage is TRBJ2-5, with D hard to call. The V end lost 2 bases, the J end lost 2 bases, and 10 bases lay between the germline ends. Germline CDR1 reads SGHDT; CDR2 reads YYEEEE. The CDR3 loop spans 14 amino acids. CDR3 sequence (DNA): TGTGCCAGCAGCTTATTGACCCAACAAGAGACCCAGTACTTC. Its protein is CASSLLTQQETQYF.

The chain recombines TRBV5-8 with TRBJ1-1, with 7 bases fitting TRBD1. After removal of 6 bases from V and 11 bases from J, the junction contained 16 bases not matched to a gene. Germline V gene data show CDR1 as SGHTS and CDR2 as YDEGEE. The CDR3 length is 14 residues. CDR3 loop: CASISDRVRVGAFF. The CDR3 DNA sequence: TGTGCCAGCATCTCCGACAGGGTAAGGGTGGGTGCTTTCTTT.

The chain employs TRBV29-1 and TRBJ2-5; possibly TRBD2 for D (6 bases). Trimming cost V 6 bases and J 7 bases, with 21 bases left between them. From germline, CDR1 is SQVTM and CDR2 ANQGSEA. The length of the CDR3 is 14 residues. The CDR3 sequence: CSVHQEGPPGTQYF. CDR3 sequence (DNA): TGCAGCGTCCACCAGGAGGGCCCCCCCGGGACCCAGTACTTC. Complete variable domain (other parts from reference TRBV29-1 and TRBJ2-5): SAVISQKPSRDICQRGTSLTIQCQVDSQVTMMFWYRQQPGQSLTLIATANQGSEATYESGFVIDKFPISRPNLTFSTLTVSNMSPEDSSIYLCSVHQEGPPGTQYFGPGTRLLVL.

The J gene is TRBJ2-2, the V gene TRBV2; either TRBD1 or TRBD2 may fit D (5 bases each). V was cut by 6 bases and J by 11 bases, with 22 bases left in between. CDR1 is SNHLY, CDR2 FYNNEI, per germline. CDR3 length: 15 amino acids. The CDR3 sequence: CASREDTARVSELFF. The CDR3 nucleotides are TGTGCCAGCAGGGAGGACACGGCGAGGGTGTCTGAGCTGTTTTTT.

The genes are TRBV5-1 and TRBJ1-2; D unclear. This CDR3 is 13 amino acids long. Trimming took off 4 bases at V and 2 bases at J, with 9 bases between the two ends. Germline CDR1 and CDR2: SGHRS and YFSETQ. The DNA for the CDR3 is TGCGCCAGCAGCGAGCAGGAGAACTATGGCTACACCTTC. Translating it yields CASSEQENYGYTF.

The gene calls are TRBV7-2 and TRBJ2-7; D call uncertain. CDR3 length: 13 amino acids. Germline V gene lookup returns CDR1 SGHTA and CDR2 FQGNSA. Trimming took 6 bases from V and 0 from J, leaving 9 bases between them. This chain's CDR3 is CASRPTPSYEQYF. DNA of the CDR3: TGTGCCAGCAGACCAACCCCCTCCTACGAGCAGTACTTC.

This chain joins TRBV20-1 and TRBJ2-7; 12 nucleotides align to TRBD2. Germline CDR1 reads DFQATT; CDR2 reads SNEGSKA (reference sequence). The CDR3 spans 15 residues. With 6 bases clipped from V and 4 bases from J, the junction kept 10 bases outside the gene matches. CDR3 DNA: TGCAGTGCCCGCCGGACTAGCGGGGCCTTATACGAGCAGTACTTC. Protein: CSARRTSGALYEQYF.

The V call is TRBV28, the J call TRBJ2-7, with 9 bases aligning to TRBD1. The CDR3 has 15 amino acids. Germline assignment: CDR1 MDHEN and CDR2 SYDVKM. V shed 2 bases and J 5 bases; nucleotides not matched to a gene: 7. CDR3 loop: CASSLHTGGRDEQYF. In nucleotides, the CDR3 is TGTGCCAGCAGTTTACACACAGGGGGCAGGGACGAGCAGTACTTC.

The chain has TRBV7-2 and TRBJ2-1; 15 bases align to TRBD2. The length of the CDR3 is 17 residues. Germline V gene sequence: CDR1 SGHTA, CDR2 FQGNSA. V shed 4 bases, J shed 3 bases, and the junction held 4 bases outside the gene matches. The DNA of the CDR3 is TGTGCCAGCAGCTCCGGACTAGCGGGGGGGCTCTACAATGAGCAGTTCTTC. The encoded protein is CASSSGLAGGLYNEQFF.

This sequence joins TRBV11-1 and TRBJ2-2; no firm D call. Germline values: CDR1 SGHAT, CDR2 FQDESV (reference sequence). V gave up 4 bases and J gave up 5 bases, with 20 bases separating them. The CDR3 runs to 17 residues. CDR3 bases: TGTGCCAGCAGCTCATGGCATACGGGTCGCCTAACCGGGGAGCTGTTTTTT. Translating gives CASSSWHTGRLTGELFF.

The chain's CDR3 is CASSGGPRVEETQYF. In DNA form, the CDR3 reads TGTGCCAGCAGCGGGGGCCCGAGGGTGGAAGAGACCCAGTACTTC. The J gene is TRBJ2-5, the V gene TRBV13, with D possibly matching TRBD1 (6 bases). Trimming left V 5 bases short and J 3 bases short, with 16 bases between. Germline V gene sequence: CDR1 PRHDT, CDR2 FYEKMQ (reference sequence). This CDR3 is 15 amino acids long. Variable domain in full (rest from reference TRBV13 and TRBJ2-5): AAGVIQSPRHLIKEKRETATLKCYPIPRHDTVYWYQQGPGQDPQFLISFYEKMQSDKGSIPDRFSAQQFSDYHSELNMSSLELGDSALYFCASSGGPRVEETQYFGPGTRLLVL.

The chain couples TRBV6-1 to TRBJ2-1; TRBD2 agrees at 14 bases. The CDR3 has 16 amino acids. The V gene end was trimmed by 6 bases and the J gene end by 4 bases; junction bases not matched to a gene: 5. Germline lookup yields CDR1 MNHNS and CDR2 SASEGT. Here the CDR3 reads CASSRLAGGPYNEQFF. The CDR3 bases are TGTGCCAGCAGCCGACTAGCGGGGGGGCCATACAATGAGCAGTTCTTC.

This clonotype has a single count. The CDR3 does not close with the conserved phenylalanine or tryptophan, likely indicating a read error. The limits of the CDR3 on the DNA are not certain, so only TCRdb's listed CDR3 is given. The chain carries TRBV28 and TRBJ2-4; TRBD1 is the table's D call, not checked against the DNA. The length of the CDR3 is 11 amino acids, counting both ends. Germline-derived CDR1 and CDR2 are MDHEN and SYDVKM. This CDR3 reads CASSSWGTPSL.

The rearrangement links TRBV7-2 to TRBJ2-5, with D unresolved. The germline CDR1 and CDR2 sequences are SGHTA and FQGNSA. The CDR3 is 13 residues long. V gave up 5 bases and J gave up 9 bases, with 16 bases separating them. CDR3 in DNA: TGTGCCAGCAGCCCCGTTCCGGGTGAGGCCCAGTACTTC. This encodes CASSPVPGEAQYF. Complete variable domain (other parts from reference TRBV7-2 and TRBJ2-5): GAGVSQSPSNKVTEKGKDVELRCDPISGHTALYWYRQSLGQGLEFLIYFQGNSAPDKSGLPSDRFSAERTGGSVSTLTIQRTQQEDSAVYLCASSPVPGEAQYFGPGTRLLVL.

CDR3 residues: CASSQDFPGGGLAGPRTYYEQYF. The CDR3 DNA sequence: TGTGCCAGCAGCCAAGATTTTCCAGGAGGGGGACTAGCGGGGCCCCGAACGTACTACGAGCAGTACTTC. The chain is built from TRBV4-2 and TRBJ2-7; 13 positions match TRBD2. The CDR3 length is 23 residues. The germline V gene encodes CDR1 LGHNA and CDR2 YNFKEQ. V trimming: 0 bases; J trimming: 3 bases; junction bases outside the gene matches: 23.

This clonotype was counted once. The chain has TRBV7-8 and TRBJ2-5, with a weak D call TRBD2 (5 bases). Germline lookup yields CDR1 SGHVS and CDR2 FQNEAQ. The V end lost 2 bases, the J end lost 9 bases, and 16 bases lay between the germline ends. The CDR3 is made up of 14 amino acids. Here the CDR3 reads CASSLRTALASQYF. CDR3 DNA: TGTGCCAGCAGCTTAAGGACTGCCCTTGCGTCCCAGTACTTC.

The chain carries TRBV20-1 and TRBJ2-7; D is tentatively TRBD1 or TRBD2 (5 bases each). V shed 3 bases and J shed 4 bases, with 22 bases lying between them. CDR1 is DFQATT and CDR2 is SNEGSKA in the germline V gene (reference sequence). The CDR3 covers 16 residues. This CDR3 reads CSARGVGVVSLYEQYF. CDR3 coding DNA: TGCAGTGCTAGGGGGGTGGGAGTAGTTTCTCTTTACGAGCAGTACTTC.

The chain joins TRBV6-2 or TRBV6-3 to TRBJ2-5, with 9 positions matching TRBD1. V was clipped by 2 bases and J by 4 bases; unmatched bases: 5. The germline CDR1 and CDR2 sequences are MNHEY and SVGEGT. This CDR3 contains 15 residues. CDR3 bases: TGTGCCAGCAGTTACCTCCGACAGGGGGGAGAGACCCAGTACTTC. Translating it yields CASSYLRQGGETQYF.

The genes are TRBV7-2 and TRBJ2-7; 9 nucleotides agree with TRBD1. The V and J ends lost 2 bases and 3 bases, in that order; junction bases with no gene match: 2. Germline CDR1 is SGHTA and CDR2 is FQGNSA. This CDR3 region has 14 residues. The CDR3 coding sequence is TGTGCCAGCAGCTTAAGGGACAGGGTCTACGAGCAGTACTTC. Encoded protein: CASSLRDRVYEQYF.